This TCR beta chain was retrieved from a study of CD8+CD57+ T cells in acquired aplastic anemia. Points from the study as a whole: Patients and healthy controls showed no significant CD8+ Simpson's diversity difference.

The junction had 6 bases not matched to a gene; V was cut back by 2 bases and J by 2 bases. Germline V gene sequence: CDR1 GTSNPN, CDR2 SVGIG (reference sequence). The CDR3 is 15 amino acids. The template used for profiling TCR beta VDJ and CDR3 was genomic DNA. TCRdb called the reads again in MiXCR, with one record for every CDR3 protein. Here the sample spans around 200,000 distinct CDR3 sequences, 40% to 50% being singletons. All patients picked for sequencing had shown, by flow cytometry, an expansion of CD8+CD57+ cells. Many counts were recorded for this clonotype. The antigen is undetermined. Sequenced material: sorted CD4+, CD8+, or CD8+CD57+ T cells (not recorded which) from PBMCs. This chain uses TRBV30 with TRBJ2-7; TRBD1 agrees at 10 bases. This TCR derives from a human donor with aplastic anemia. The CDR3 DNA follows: TGTGCCTGGAGTAGGTCCGGGACAGGGGCCTACGAGCAGTACTTC. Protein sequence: CAWSRSGTGAYEQYF. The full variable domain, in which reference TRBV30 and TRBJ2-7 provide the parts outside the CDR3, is SQTIHQWPATLVQPVGSPLSLECTVEGTSNPNLYWYRQAAGRGLQLLFYSVGIGQISSEVPQNLSASRPQDRQFILSSKKLLLSDSGFYLCAWSRSGTGAYEQYFGPGTRLTVT.